These T cell receptor beta chains were read from a single sample in a study of metastatic and nonmetastatic thyroid tumors. TCRdb reanalyzed the PCR reads with MiXCR. This sample has about 4,000 clones; roughly 30% occur once, and the top ten carry 27%. Sequenced sample: adjacent normal tissue. These receptors originate from a female donor with papillary thyroid cancer or a benign thyroid nodule (not recorded which). Some clones in this sample may be carry-over from other donors' samples. Both conserved end residues are part of each CDR3. D genes are given only for firm matches. Clone size is not always given. Where it is, it says once, few, many or a class for expanded clones.

J: TRBJ1-5
size: .
D: TRBD1
length: 13
V: TRBV18
DNA: TGTGCCACCGGGACAGGGGTTCATCAGCCCCAGCATTTT
CDR3: CATGTGVHQPQHF

J: TRBJ1-6
size: .
D: .
length: 14
V: TRBV20-1
DNA: TGCAGTGCTAGGGGAACAGGGTGGGGATCACCCCTCCACTTT
CDR3: CSARGTGWGSPLHF

J: TRBJ2-5
size: .
D: .
length: 16
V: TRBV7-2
DNA: TGTGCCAGCAGCCCCTGGGGGGCGGGGCCTCAAGAGACCCAGTACTTC
CDR3: CASSPWGAGPQETQYF

J: TRBJ1-6
size: .
D: .
length: 14
V: TRBV27
DNA: TGTGCCAGCAGTTTAAACAGAAATAATTCACCCCTCCACTTT
CDR3: CASSLNRNNSPLHF

J: TRBJ1-1
size: .
D: .
length: 13
V: TRBV7-3
DNA: TGTGCCAGCAGCTTAACCAGAAACACTGAAGCTTTCTTT
CDR3: CASSLTRNTEAFF

J: TRBJ2-3
size: once
D: TRBD2
length: 13
V: TRBV20-1
DNA: TGCAGTGCTCCTAGCGGGGGCACAGATACGCAGTATTTT
CDR3: CSAPSGGTDTQYF

J: TRBJ2-2
size: .
D: TRBD2
length: 17
V: TRBV5-1
DNA: TGCGCCAGCAGCTTTGGAGGGACGCTAGCGGACACCGGGGAGCTGTTTTTT
CDR3: CASSFGGTLADTGELFF

J: TRBJ2-1
size: once
D: .
length: 15
V: TRBV7-2
DNA: TGTGCCAGCAGCTTAGCGTTGGGAGTCTACAATGAGCAGTTCTTC
CDR3: CASSLALGVYNEQFF

J: TRBJ1-2
size: .
D: .
length: 13
V: TRBV5-1
DNA: TGCGCCAGCAGCCTACAGGCAGACTATGGCTACACCTTC
CDR3: CASSLQADYGYTF

J: TRBJ1-1
size: .
D: .
length: 15
V: TRBV6-1
DNA: TGTGCCACCGATCCGACGGGAGGAAGTAACACTGAAGCTTTCTTT
CDR3: CATDPTGGSNTEAFF

J: TRBJ2-7
size: .
D: .
length: 14
V: TRBV6-1
DNA: TGTGCCAGCAGTGAAGTCGGCAGGTACTACGAGCAGTACTTC
CDR3: CASSEVGRYYEQYF

J: TRBJ2-1
size: .
D: TRBD2
length: 16
V: TRBV6-5
DNA: TGTGCCAGCAGTTTCTCCGGGACTAGGCCCACCAATGAGCAGTTCTTC
CDR3: CASSFSGTRPTNEQFF

J: TRBJ1-2
size: few
D: .
length: 15
V: TRBV30
DNA: TGTGCCTGGAAACCGGGGGGGTTGGGAAACTATGGCTACACCTTC
CDR3: CAWKPGGLGNYGYTF

J: TRBJ1-5
size: .
D: TRBD1
length: 14
V: TRBV27
DNA: TGTGCCAGCATGTTATACAGGGGGGATCAGGCCCAGCATTTT
CDR3: CASMLYRGDQAQHF

J: TRBJ1-2
size: few
D: .
length: 14
V: TRBV28
DNA: TGTGCCAGCAGTCGCTCCGGAGCTTATGCCGGCTACACCTTC
CDR3: CASSRSGAYAGYTF

J: TRBJ1-1
size: few
D: .
length: 11
V: TRBV7-2
DNA: TGTGCCAGCAGCCGATTCACTGAAGCTTTCTTT
CDR3: CASSRFTEAFF

J: TRBJ2-2
size: few
D: .
length: 18
V: TRBV12-5
DNA: TGTGCTAGTGCCGCAGATCAATGGGGTAGCACGAACACCGGGGAGCTGTTTTTT
CDR3: CASAADQWGSTNTGELFF

J: TRBJ2-7
size: .
D: .
length: 15
V: TRBV18
DNA: TGTGCCAGCTCACCCGAGGGATTCCAGTGGAACGAGCAGTACTTC
CDR3: CASSPEGFQWNEQYF

J: TRBJ2-7
size: .
D: TRBD1
length: 14
V: TRBV2
DNA: TGTGCCATACTCCCCCGGGACAGTTCCGCCGAGCAGTACTTC
CDR3: CAILPRDSSAEQYF

J: TRBJ2-1
size: .
D: .
length: 14
V: TRBV19
DNA: TGTGCCAGTAGTATAGCTCTGGGACGAGGTGAGCAGTTCTTC
CDR3: CASSIALGRGEQFF

J: TRBJ2-7
size: few
D: .
length: 13
V: TRBV6-1
DNA: TGTGCCAGCAGCGGGGACATCTCCTACGAGCAGTACTTC
CDR3: CASSGDISYEQYF

J: TRBJ2-7
size: few
D: TRBD2
length: 14
V: TRBV6-1
DNA: TGTGCCAGCGGACCCGGGACTAGCGGATACGAGCAGTACTTC
CDR3: CASGPGTSGYEQYF

J: TRBJ1-5
size: .
D: .
length: 15
V: TRBV5-1
DNA: TGCGCCAGCAGCTTGGGCGTACAGGGTGAAGAACCCCAGCATTTT
CDR3: CASSLGVQGEEPQHF

J: TRBJ2-2
size: .
D: .
length: 15
V: TRBV7-9
DNA: TGTGCCAGCAGCCTTACAGGGAACTGGGCCGGGGAGCTGTTTTTT
CDR3: CASSLTGNWAGELFF

J: TRBJ2-1
size: few
D: .
length: 13
V: TRBV28
DNA: TGTGCCAGCAGGTACGGGACCCTTAATGAGCAGTTCTTC
CDR3: CASRYGTLNEQFF

J: TRBJ2-7
size: once
D: TRBD2
length: 13
V: TRBV20-1
DNA: TGCAGTGCTGCTGGGACTAGCGGTTACGAGCAGTACTTC
CDR3: CSAAGTSGYEQYF

J: TRBJ2-7
size: .
D: .
length: 13
V: TRBV11-2
DNA: TGTGTCAGCAGCTTAGAGGCATCCTACGAGCAGTACTTC
CDR3: CVSSLEASYEQYF

J: TRBJ1-2
size: .
D: TRBD1
length: 13
V: TRBV27
DNA: TGTGCCAGCAGTTTAGGACAGGAGTGGGGCTACACCTTC
CDR3: CASSLGQEWGYTF

J: TRBJ2-2
size: .
D: TRBD2
length: 14
V: TRBV28
DNA: TGTGCCAGCAGTCGGACTAGCGCTGCCGGGGAGCTGTTTTTT
CDR3: CASSRTSAAGELFF

J: TRBJ2-7
size: few
D: .
length: 13
V: TRBV2
DNA: TGTGCCAGCAGTGCAGGTCAGAACTACGAGCAGTACTTC
CDR3: CASSAGQNYEQYF

J: TRBJ2-7
size: .
D: .
length: 14
V: TRBV7-2
DNA: TGTGCCAGCAGCCACGGACCTGTGGGCTACGAGCAGTACTTC
CDR3: CASSHGPVGYEQYF

J: TRBJ1-1
size: few
D: TRBD1
length: 13
V: TRBV20-1
DNA: TGCAGTGCTAAGAAGACAGGGAGGACTGAAGCTTTCTTT
CDR3: CSAKKTGRTEAFF

J: TRBJ2-2
size: .
D: .
length: 17
V: TRBV6-5
DNA: TGTGCCAGCAGTTACCTCGGGGTGCCGGGGACGGTCGGGGATCTGTTTTTT
CDR3: CASSYLGVPGTVGDLFF